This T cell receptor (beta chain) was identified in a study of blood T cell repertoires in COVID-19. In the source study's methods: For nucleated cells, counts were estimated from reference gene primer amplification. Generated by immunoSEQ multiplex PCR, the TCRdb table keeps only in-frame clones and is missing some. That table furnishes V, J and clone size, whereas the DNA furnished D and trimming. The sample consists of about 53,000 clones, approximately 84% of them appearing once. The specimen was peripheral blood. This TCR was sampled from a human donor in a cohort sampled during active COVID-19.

The CDR3 region has the DNA TGTGCCAGCAGCTTGGTTGGGAGACCCCACGAGCAGTACTTC. This translates into CASSLVGRPHEQYF. The chain employs TRBV5-6 and TRBJ2-7; a weak D match, TRBD2 (5 bases). The V end was cut by 0 bases, the J end by 5 bases, with 12 bases between. Looked up from germline, CDR1 is SGHDT and CDR2 is YYEEEE. CDR3 length: 14 residues.